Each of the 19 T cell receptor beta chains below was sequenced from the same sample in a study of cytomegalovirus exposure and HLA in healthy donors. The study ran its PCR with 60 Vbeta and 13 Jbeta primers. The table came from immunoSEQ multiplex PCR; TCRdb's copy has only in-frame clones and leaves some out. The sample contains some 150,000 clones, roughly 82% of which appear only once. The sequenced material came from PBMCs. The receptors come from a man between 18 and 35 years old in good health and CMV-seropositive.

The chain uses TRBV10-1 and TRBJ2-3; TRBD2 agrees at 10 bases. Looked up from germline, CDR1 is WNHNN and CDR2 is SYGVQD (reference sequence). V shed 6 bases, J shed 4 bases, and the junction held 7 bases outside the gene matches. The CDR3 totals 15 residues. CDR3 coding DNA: TGCGCCAGCAGCCCTAGCGGGAGTCAGTCAGATACGCAGTATTTT. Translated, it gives CASSPSGSQSDTQYF.

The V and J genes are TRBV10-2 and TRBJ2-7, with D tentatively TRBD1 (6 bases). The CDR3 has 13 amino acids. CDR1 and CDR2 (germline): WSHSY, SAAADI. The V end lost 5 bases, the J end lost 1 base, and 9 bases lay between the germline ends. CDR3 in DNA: TGCGCCAGCAGTACAGGGTCGTCCTACGAGCAGTACTTC. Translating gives CASSTGSSYEQYF.

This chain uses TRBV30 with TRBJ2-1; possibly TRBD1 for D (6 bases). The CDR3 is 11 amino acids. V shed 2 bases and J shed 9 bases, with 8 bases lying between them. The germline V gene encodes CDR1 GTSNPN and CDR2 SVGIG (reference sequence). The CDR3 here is CAWSRGGEQFF. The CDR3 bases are TGTGCCTGGAGTAGAGGGGGTGAGCAGTTCTTC.

CDR3 in amino acids: CAISEGLAGRVDEQFF. DNA for the CDR3: TGTGCCATCAGTGAGGGACTAGCGGGGCGGGTGGATGAGCAGTTCTTC. The chain joins TRBV10-3 to TRBJ2-1; 12 bases align to TRBD2. The germline gives CDR1 ENHRY, CDR2 SYGVKD. The CDR3 extends over 16 amino acids. The V and J ends lost 2 bases and 8 bases, in that order; junction bases with no gene match: 7.

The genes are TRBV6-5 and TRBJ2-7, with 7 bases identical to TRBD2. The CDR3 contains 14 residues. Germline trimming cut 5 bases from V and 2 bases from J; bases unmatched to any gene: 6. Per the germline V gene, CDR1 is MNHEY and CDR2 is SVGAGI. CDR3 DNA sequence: TGTGCCAGCAGTGTGGGGGGGACCGCCTACGAGCAGTACTTC. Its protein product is CASSVGGTAYEQYF.

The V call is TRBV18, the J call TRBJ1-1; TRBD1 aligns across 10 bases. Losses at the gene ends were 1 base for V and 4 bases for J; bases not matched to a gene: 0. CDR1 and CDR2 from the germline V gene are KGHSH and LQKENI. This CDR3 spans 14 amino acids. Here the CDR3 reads CASSPRTGGTEAFF. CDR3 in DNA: TGTGCCAGCTCACCACGGACAGGGGGCACTGAAGCTTTCTTT.

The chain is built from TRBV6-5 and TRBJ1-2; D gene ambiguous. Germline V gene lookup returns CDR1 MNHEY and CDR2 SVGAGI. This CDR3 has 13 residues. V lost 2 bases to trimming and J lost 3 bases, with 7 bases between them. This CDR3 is CASSYGLYYGYTF. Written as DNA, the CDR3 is TGTGCCAGCAGTTACGGACTTTACTATGGCTACACCTTC.

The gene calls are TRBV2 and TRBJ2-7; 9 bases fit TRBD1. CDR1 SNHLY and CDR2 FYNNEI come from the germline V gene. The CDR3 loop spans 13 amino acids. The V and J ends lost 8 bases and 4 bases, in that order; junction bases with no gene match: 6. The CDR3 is CASGGQGRYEQYF. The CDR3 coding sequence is TGTGCCAGCGGTGGACAGGGGCGGTACGAGCAGTACTTC.

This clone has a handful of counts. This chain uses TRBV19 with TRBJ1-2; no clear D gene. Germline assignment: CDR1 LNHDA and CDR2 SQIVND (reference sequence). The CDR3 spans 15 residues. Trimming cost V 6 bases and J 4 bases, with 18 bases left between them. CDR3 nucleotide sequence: TGTGCCAGTAGACCGGGGAGTATCATGTTCTATGGCTACACCTTC. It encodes CASRPGSIMFYGYTF. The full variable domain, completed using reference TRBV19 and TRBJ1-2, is DGGITQSPKYLFRKEGQNVTLSCEQNLNHDAMYWYRQDPGQGLRLIYYSQIVNDFQKGDIAEGYSVSREKKESFPLTVTSAQKNPTAFYLCASRPGSIMFYGYTFGSGTRLTVV.

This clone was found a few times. CDR3 sequence reads: CASSFLITYEQYF. CDR3 sequence (DNA): TGCGCCAGCAGCTTCCTAATTACCTACGAGCAGTACTTC. This sequence joins TRBV4-1 and TRBJ2-7; D is undetermined. V gave up 5 bases and J gave up 2 bases, with 10 bases separating them. The CDR3 is made up of 13 amino acids. Germline V gives CDR1 MGHRA, CDR2 YSYEKL.

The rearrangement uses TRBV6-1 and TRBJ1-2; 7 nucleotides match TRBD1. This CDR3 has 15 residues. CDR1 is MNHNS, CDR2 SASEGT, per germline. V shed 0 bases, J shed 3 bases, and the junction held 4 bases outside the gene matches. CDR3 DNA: TGTGCCAGCAGTGAAGCGGTGACAGGGTACTATGGCTACACCTTC. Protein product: CASSEAVTGYYGYTF.

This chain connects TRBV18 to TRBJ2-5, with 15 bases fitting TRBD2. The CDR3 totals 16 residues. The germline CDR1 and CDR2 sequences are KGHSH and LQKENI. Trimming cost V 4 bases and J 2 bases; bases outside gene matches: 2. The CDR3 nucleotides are TGTGCCAGCTCACGGGGACTAGCGGGAGGACAAGAGACCCAGTACTTC. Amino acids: CASSRGLAGGQETQYF.

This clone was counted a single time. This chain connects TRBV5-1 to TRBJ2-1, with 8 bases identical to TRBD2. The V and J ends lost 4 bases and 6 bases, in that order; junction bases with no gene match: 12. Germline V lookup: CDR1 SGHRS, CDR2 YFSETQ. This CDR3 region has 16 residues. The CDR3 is CASSPVAGRRANEQFF. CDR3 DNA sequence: TGCGCCAGCAGCCCCGTAGCGGGAAGGAGGGCCAATGAGCAGTTCTTC.

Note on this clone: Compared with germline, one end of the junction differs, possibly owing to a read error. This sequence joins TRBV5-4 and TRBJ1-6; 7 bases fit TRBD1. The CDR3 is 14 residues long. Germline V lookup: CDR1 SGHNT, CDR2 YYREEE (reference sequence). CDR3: CASSVQGTSSPLHF. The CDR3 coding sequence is TGTGCCAGCAGCGTACAGGGGACTAGTTCACCCCTTCACTTT.

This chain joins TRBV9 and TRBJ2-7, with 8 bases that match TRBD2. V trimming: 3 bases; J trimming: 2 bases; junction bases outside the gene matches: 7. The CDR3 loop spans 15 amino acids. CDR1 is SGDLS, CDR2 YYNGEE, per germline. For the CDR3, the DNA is TGTGCCAGCAGCGAGAGCGGGAGCGGAGCCTACGAGCAGTACTTC. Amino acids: CASSESGSGAYEQYF.

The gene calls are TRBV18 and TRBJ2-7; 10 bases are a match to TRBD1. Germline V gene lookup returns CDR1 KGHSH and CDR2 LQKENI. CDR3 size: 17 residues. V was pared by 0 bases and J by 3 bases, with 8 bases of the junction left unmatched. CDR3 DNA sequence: TGTGCCAGCTCACCACCTATAGGGACAGGGGTCCTCTACGAGCAGTACTTC. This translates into CASSPPIGTGVLYEQYF.

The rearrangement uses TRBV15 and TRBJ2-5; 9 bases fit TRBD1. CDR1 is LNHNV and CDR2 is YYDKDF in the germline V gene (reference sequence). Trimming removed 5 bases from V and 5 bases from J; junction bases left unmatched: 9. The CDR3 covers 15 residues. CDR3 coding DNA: TGTGCCACCAGCGAGGGAAGGACAGGGGCGGAGACCCAGTACTTC. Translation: CATSEGRTGAETQYF. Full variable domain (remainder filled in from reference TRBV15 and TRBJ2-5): DAMVIQNPRYQVTQFGKPVTLSCSQTLNHNVMYWYQQKSSQAPKLLFHYYDKDFNNEADTPDNFQSRRPNTSFCFLDIRSPGLGDTAMYLCATSEGRTGAETQYFGPGTRLLVL.

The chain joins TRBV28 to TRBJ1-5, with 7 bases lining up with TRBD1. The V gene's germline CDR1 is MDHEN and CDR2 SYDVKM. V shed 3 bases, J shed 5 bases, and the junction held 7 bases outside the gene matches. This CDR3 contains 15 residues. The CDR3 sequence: CASSFTTGDDQPQHF. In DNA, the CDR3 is TGTGCCAGCAGTTTTACTACAGGGGATGATCAGCCCCAGCATTTT.

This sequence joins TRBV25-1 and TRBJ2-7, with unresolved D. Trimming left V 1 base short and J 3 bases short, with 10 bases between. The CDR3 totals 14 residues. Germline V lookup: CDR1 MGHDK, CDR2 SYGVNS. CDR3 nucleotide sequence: TGTGCCAGCAGTGAATCCGGAGTGAACTACGAGCAGTACTTC. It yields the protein CASSESGVNYEQYF.